This T cell receptor beta chain emerged from a study of blood T cell repertoires in COVID-19. Study at large: Specimens from acute and convalescent COVID-19 originated in the United States, Italy and Spain.

TCRdb's copy holds only in-frame clones and misses some; the assay was immunoSEQ multiplex PCR. The profile shows about 89,000 clones, 91% of them singletons. This clone showed up just a few times. The CDR3 consists of 16 residues. Germline V gene sequence: CDR1 KGHDR, CDR2 SFDVKD. The J segment lost 0 bases and the V segment lost 2 bases, leaving 2 bases of the junction unmatched. This TCR was sampled from a human donor with active COVID-19. The donor label of this sample is uncertain. The rearrangement links TRBV24-1 to TRBJ2-3; the match to TRBD1 covers 9 bases. Sequencing was performed on peripheral blood. CDR3 residues: CATSDSGQGSTDTQYF. In DNA, the CDR3 is TGTGCCACCAGTGATTCGGGACAGGGTAGCACAGATACGCAGTATTTT.